This is a list of T cell receptor beta chains from one sample in a study of blood T cell repertoires in COVID-19. TCRdb's copy holds only in-frame clones and misses some; the assay was immunoSEQ multiplex PCR. The sample carries 150,000 or so clones, roughly 80% recorded once. The specimen sequenced was peripheral blood. The receptors were sampled from a woman at least 80 years old with acute or convalescent COVID-19. Both conserved end residues are part of each CDR3. Fields, in order: V gene, CDR3 protein.

TRBV5-1,CASSLASTGGTYEQYF
TRBV29-1,CSAARGGAYNEQFF
TRBV6-1,CASSEPGLPYEQYF
TRBV30,CAWSVREIGGYNSPLHF
TRBV11-2,CASSLWELYEQYF
TRBV18,CASSQQGSNQPQHF
TRBV9,CASSPSAGGLDEQYF
TRBV7-2,CASSLVSDQPQHF
TRBV19,CASSIAGRERTEAFF
TRBV4-1,CASSLGLAQETQYF
TRBV18,CASSPGRQGSVTGELFF
TRBV9,CASSVGHNYQETQYF
TRBV5-6,CASSLEGYEQYF
TRBV19,CASSRLNTGELFF
TRBV7-8,CASISGKAIYEQYF
TRBV2,CASSGSRAGAFF
TRBV5-6,CASRRWETGISGNTIYF
TRBV10-3,CAISPGGHGYTF
TRBV7-6,CASSLATGGGPQHF
TRBV5-4,CASDLGGEQYF
TRBV12-3/TRBV12-4,CASSFQSTDTQYF
TRBV6-5,CATRTGAETQYF
TRBV6-6,CATEKYREGQYF
TRBV21-1,CASSSQMNTEAFF
TRBV7-6,CASSLAARTVNTGELFF
TRBV27,CASSLPPGQGAGELFF
TRBV7-2,CASSLAPGSGLKLFF
TRBV5-4,CASSLGGVSYNEQFF
TRBV30,CAWSARDRWGGNTEAFF
TRBV5-1,CASSLGSTSYNEQFF
TRBV5-8,CASSLVGGPQYF
TRBV4-3,CASSQVSATDTQYF
TRBV7-9,CASSFPGLAGGRRTDTQYF
TRBV24-1,CATSDFADTEAFF
TRBV5-5,CASSSSLTGGQETQYF
TRBV25-1,CASSEGARMNEKLFF
TRBV5-1,CASSYGSASPGTGRKSEKLFF
TRBV4-2,CASSQDPRDSNSGNTIYF
TRBV2,CASRQGRDSYTF
TRBV6-6,CASSYSGQRRGEQYF
TRBV27,CASSTIRGGGNTEAFF
TRBV2,CASTTTGLNTEAFF
TRBV5-1,CASSPAPNRGLTDTQYF
TRBV5-1,CASSARTGGTEAFF
TRBV27,CASSPRNGVSPLHF
TRBV5-1,CASSLGRLEKMKKLFF
TRBV7-2,CASSSTRERLKETQYF
TRBV7-3,CASSLQGNNEQFF
TRBV2,CASSRTGLNEKLFF
TRBV18,CASSPGLASNTGELFF
TRBV19,CASRIQGANYGYTF
TRBV12-3/TRBV12-4,CASRPAADTEAFF
TRBV19,CASRAGQGYGYTF
TRBV7-2,CASSSWDLLTEAFF
TRBV19,CASSAGLVLADTQYF
TRBV7-2,CASSLVAGGEVGELFF
TRBV5-6,CASSFESVDTGELFF
TRBV4-1,CASSQGRGGANQPQHF
TRBV5-4,CASSLGQKYYGYTF